This section outlines one TCR beta chain sequence together with its context. Its antigen is unknown. The assay was immunoSEQ multiplex PCR, and TCRdb's table has in-frame clones only and misses some. The sample shows under 55,000 clones, approximately 87% of them seen only once. This sample is part of a study of OX40 agonist ivuxolimab in advanced cancers. Study-level information: Participants, approximately 83% male, averaged around 64 years of age, ranging from roughly 23 to 90. Partial responses occurred in Three dose-escalation patients, one with hepatocellular carcinoma and two with cutaneous melanoma. General study findings and limits: It was not determined which antigens were specifically recognized by the peripheral T cells that had undergone clonal expansion.

Germline V gene lookup returns CDR1 SGDLS and CDR2 YYNGEE. This CDR3 contains 14 residues. The trim removed 0 bases at V and 4 bases at J, leaving 3 bases unmatched. The rearrangement links TRBV9 to TRBJ1-2; TRBD1 matches 7 bases. The specimen was CD4+ or CD8+ T cells sorted from blood, collected in a trial of the OX40 agonist ivuxolimab. The sequence derives from an adult with an advanced solid tumor such as melanoma, head and neck, liver or kidney cancer. CDR3 region: CASSVASGGYGYTF. The DNA for the CDR3 is TGTGCCAGCAGCGTAGCTTCAGGGGGCTATGGCTACACCTTC.